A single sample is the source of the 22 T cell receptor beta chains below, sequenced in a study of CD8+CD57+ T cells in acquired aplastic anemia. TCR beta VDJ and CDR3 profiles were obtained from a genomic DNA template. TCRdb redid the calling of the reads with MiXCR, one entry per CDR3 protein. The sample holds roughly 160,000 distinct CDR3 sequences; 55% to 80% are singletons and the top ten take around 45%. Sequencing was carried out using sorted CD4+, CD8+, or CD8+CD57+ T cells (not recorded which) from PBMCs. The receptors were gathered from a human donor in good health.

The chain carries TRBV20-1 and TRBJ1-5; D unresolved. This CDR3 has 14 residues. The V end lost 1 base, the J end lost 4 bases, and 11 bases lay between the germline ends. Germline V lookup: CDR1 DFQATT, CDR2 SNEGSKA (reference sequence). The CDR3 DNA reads TGCAGTGCTAGAGTTGGGTCAGCTAATCAGCCCCAGCATTTT. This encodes CSARVGSANQPQHF.

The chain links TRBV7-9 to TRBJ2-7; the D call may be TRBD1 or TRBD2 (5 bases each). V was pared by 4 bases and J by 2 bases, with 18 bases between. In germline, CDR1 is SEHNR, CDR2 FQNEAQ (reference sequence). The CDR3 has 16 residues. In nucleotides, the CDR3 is TGTGCCAGCAGCTCGTCACCCAGGGAGCCGGCCTACGAGCAGTACTTC. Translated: CASSSSPREPAYEQYF.

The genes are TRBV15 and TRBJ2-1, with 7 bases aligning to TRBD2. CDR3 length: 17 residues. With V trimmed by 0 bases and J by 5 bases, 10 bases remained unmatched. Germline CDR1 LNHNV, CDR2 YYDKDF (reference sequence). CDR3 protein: CATSRDGRGAANNEQFF. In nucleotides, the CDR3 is TGTGCCACCAGCAGAGATGGGAGGGGAGCAGCCAACAATGAGCAGTTCTTC.

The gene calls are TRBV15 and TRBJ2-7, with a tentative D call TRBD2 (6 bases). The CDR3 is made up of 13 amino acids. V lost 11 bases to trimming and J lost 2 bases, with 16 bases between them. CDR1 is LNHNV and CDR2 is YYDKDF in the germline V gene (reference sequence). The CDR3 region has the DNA TGTGCCGTGAGTCCGGGGGTACCCTACGAGCAGTACTTC. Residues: CAVSPGVPYEQYF.

CDR3 DNA: TGCGCCAGCAGCTTGGGCCACAATCTGAACACTGAAGCTTTCTTT. Translated, it gives CASSLGHNLNTEAFF. This chain uses TRBV5-1 with TRBJ1-1, with D uncertain. CDR1 is SGHRS, CDR2 YFSETQ, per germline. The CDR3 is made up of 15 amino acids. Trimming cost V 0 bases and J 0 bases, with 9 bases left between them.

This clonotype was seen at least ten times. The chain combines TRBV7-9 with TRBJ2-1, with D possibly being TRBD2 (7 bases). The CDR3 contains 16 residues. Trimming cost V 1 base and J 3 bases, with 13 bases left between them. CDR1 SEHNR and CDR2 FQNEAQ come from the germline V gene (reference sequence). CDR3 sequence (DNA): TGTGCCAGCAGCTTAGATTTGGGAGGGGGCTACAATGAGCAGTTCTTC. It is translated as CASSLDLGGGYNEQFF.

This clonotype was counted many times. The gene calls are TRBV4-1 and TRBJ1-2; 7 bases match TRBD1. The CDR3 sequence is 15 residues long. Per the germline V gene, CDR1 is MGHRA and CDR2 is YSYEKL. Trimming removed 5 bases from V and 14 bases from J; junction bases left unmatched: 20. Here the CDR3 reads CASSSTTGSTKIETF. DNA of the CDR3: TGCGCCAGCAGCTCCACGACAGGGTCTACCAAAATAGAAACCTTC.

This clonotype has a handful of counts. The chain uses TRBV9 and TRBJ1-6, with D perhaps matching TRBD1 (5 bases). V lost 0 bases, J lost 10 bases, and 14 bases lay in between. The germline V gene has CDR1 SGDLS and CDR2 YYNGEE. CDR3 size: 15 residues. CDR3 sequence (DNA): TGTGCCAGCAGCGTAGCGGCAGGGCTCAACTCACCCCTCCACTTT. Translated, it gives CASSVAAGLNSPLHF.

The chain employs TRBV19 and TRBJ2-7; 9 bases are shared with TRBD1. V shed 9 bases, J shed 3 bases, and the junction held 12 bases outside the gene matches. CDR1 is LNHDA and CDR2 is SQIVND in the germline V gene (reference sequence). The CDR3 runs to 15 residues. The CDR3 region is CASSSGQGPIYEQYF. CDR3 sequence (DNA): TGTGCCAGCAGTTCAGGACAGGGGCCGATCTACGAGCAGTACTTC.

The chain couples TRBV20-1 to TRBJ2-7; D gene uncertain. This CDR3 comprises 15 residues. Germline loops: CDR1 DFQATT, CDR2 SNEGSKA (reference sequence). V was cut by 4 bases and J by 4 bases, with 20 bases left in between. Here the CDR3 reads CSANRLDVGFYEQYF. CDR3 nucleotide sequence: TGCAGTGCTAACCGCCTGGACGTCGGATTTTACGAGCAGTACTTC.

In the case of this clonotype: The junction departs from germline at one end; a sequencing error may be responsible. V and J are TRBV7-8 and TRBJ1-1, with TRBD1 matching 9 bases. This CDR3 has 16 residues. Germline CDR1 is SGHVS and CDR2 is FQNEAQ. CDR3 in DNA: TGCGCCAGCAGCTTAGCCCGGGACAGGGAGGACACTGAAGCTTTCTTT. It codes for CASSLARDREDTEAFF.

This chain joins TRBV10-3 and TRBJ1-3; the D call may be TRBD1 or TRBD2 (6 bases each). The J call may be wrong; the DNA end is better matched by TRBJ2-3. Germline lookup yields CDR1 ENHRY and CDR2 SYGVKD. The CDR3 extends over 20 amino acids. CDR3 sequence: CAISESGGGYRTHSTDTQYF. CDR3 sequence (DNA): TGTGCCATCAGTGAGTCGGGGGGCGGATACAGGACACACAGCACAGATACGCAGTATTTT.

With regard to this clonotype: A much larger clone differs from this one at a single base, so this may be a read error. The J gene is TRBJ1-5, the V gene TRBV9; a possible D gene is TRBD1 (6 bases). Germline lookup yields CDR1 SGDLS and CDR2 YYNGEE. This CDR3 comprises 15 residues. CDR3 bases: TGTGCCAGCAGCGTTCAGGGACACCCAAGCCAGCCCCGGCATTTT. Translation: CASSVQGHPSQPRHF.

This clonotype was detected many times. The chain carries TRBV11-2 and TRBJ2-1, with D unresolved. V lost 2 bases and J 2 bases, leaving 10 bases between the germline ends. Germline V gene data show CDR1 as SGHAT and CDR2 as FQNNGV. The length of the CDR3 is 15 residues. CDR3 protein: CASSLRTPAYNEQFF. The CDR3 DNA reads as TGTGCCAGCAGCTTAAGGACGCCGGCCTACAATGAGCAGTTCTTC.

This chain's CDR3 is CSFGTGEGIGLMNTEAFF. The CDR3 DNA reads TGCAGCTTTGGGACAGGGGAGGGTATAGGTCTCATGAACACTGAAGCTTTCTTT. The V gene is TRBV29-1, the J gene TRBJ1-1; 10 bases agree with TRBD1. Germline CDR1 is SQVTM and CDR2 is ANQGSEA. V lost 8 bases, J lost 0 bases, and 18 bases stayed unmatched. The CDR3 length is 18 residues.

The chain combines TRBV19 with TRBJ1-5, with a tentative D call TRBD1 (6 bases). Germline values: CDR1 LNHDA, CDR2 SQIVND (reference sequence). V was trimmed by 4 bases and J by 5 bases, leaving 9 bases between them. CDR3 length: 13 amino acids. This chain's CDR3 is CASSTDSYQPQHF. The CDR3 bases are TGTGCCAGTAGTACGGACAGTTATCAGCCCCAGCATTTT.

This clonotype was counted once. The CDR3 coding sequence is TGTGCCACCAGTGACCGGACAGGGGGAAACGAGCAGTACTTC. Its translation is CATSDRTGGNEQYF. The chain couples TRBV24-1 to TRBJ2-7, with 10 nucleotides matching TRBD1. CDR3 length equals 14 residues. Germline V gives CDR1 KGHDR, CDR2 SFDVKD. Germline trimming cut 4 bases from V and 5 bases from J; bases unmatched to any gene: 4.

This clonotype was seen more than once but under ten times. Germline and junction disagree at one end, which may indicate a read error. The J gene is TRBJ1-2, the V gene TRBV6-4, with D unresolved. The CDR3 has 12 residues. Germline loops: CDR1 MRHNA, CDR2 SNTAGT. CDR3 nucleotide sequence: TGTGCCATCAGTGATGCTGGATATGGCTACACCTTC. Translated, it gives CAISDAGYGYTF.

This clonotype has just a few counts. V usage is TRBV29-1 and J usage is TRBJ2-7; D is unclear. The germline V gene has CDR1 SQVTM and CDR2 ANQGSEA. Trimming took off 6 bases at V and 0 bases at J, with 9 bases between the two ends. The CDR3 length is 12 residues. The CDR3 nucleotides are TGCAGCGTGGCCCCTAGCTCCTACGAGCAGTACTTC. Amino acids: CSVAPSSYEQYF.

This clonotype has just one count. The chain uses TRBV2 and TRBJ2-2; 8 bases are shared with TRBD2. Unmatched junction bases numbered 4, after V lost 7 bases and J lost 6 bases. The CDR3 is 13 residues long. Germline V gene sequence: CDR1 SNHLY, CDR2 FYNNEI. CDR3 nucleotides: TGTGCCAGCAAACTAGCGGCTTCCGGGGAGCTGTTTTTT. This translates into CASKLAASGELFF.

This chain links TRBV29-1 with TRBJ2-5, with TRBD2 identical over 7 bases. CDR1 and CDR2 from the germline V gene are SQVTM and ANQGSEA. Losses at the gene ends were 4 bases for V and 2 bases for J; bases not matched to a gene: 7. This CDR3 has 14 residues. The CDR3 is CSVAGSSGQETQYF. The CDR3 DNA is TGCAGCGTTGCAGGGTCTAGCGGACAAGAGACCCAGTACTTC.

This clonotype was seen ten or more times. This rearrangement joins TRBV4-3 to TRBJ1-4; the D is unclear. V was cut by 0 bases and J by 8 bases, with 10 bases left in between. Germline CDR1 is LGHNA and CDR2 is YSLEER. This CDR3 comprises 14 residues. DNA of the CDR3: TGCGCCAGCAGCCAAGATCGCTCCTTCGAAAAACTGTTTTTT. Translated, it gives CASSQDRSFEKLFF.